This TCR beta chain originates from a study of T cell responses to AZD1222 COVID-19 vaccine. Findings and limits, study-wide: Clonal diversity was possibly underestimated, and the donors were mostly white British, with more females.

Method: immunoSEQ multiplex PCR; TCRdb's copy keeps in-frame clones and lacks some. The sample records 160,000 or so clones, 90% being singletons. CDR1 is LGHNA and CDR2 is YSLEER in the germline V gene. The CDR3 length is 16 residues. V trimming: 4 bases; J trimming: 5 bases; junction bases outside the gene matches: 2. Turning to this clone: Its antigen is unidentified.

The V gene is TRBV4-3, the J gene TRBJ2-2; 15 nucleotides align to TRBD2. The receptor's source is an adult in good health. Sequenced here: peripheral blood, sampled on day 0 of AZD1222 vaccination. In DNA, the CDR3 is TGCGCCAGCAGCCCTGGGACTAGCGGGGGGACCGGGGAGCTGTTTTTT. Translating it yields CASSPGTSGGTGELFF.